A selection of T cell receptor beta chains follows, all from one sample in a study of early T cells in non-severe SARS-CoV-2 infection. TCRdb re-called the 5' RACE reads through MiXCR, storing one row per CDR3 protein. The sample has about 68,000 distinct CDR3 sequences, 9% to 15% seen once. Sequenced material: whole blood. The receptors come from an adult who was a healthcare worker with PCR-confirmed SARS-CoV-2 infection or an uninfected control (not recorded which). CDR3s include the opening cysteine and the closing phenylalanine or tryptophan. The order of the fields is J gene, V gene, D gene, clone size, CDR3 protein, CDR3 DNA. D genes are given only for firm matches. Size values are once, few and many counts, or a class for expanded clones, and some rows have none.

J gene: TRBJ2-1
V gene: TRBV12-5
D gene: TRBD1
clone size: .
CDR3 protein: CASGNPTGVANNEQFF
CDR3 DNA: TGTGCTAGTGGTAACCCGACAGGGGTGGCGAACAATGAGCAGTTCTTC

J gene: TRBJ2-1
V gene: TRBV7-3
D gene: .
clone size: many
CDR3 protein: CASSLDLSSYNEQFF
CDR3 DNA: TGTGCCAGCAGCTTAGACTTGAGCTCCTACAATGAGCAGTTCTTC

J gene: TRBJ1-1
V gene: TRBV2
D gene: .
clone size: .
CDR3 protein: CASSAATEAFF
CDR3 DNA: TGTGCCAGCAGTGCGGCCACTGAAGCTTTCTTT

J gene: TRBJ2-3
V gene: TRBV20-1
D gene: TRBD2
clone size: .
CDR3 protein: CSACPSGGTDTQYF
CDR3 DNA: TGCAGTGCTTGCCCTAGCGGGGGCACAGATACGCAGTATTTT

J gene: TRBJ2-2
V gene: TRBV5-1
D gene: .
clone size: many
CDR3 protein: CASSYGGLSGELFF
CDR3 DNA: TGCGCCAGCAGCTATGGGGGTCTCTCCGGGGAGCTGTTTTTT

J gene: TRBJ2-3
V gene: TRBV7-3
D gene: .
clone size: .
CDR3 protein: CASSEDARGTQYF
CDR3 DNA: TGTGCCAGCAGCGAGGACGCAAGGGGCACGCAGTATTTT

J gene: TRBJ2-7
V gene: TRBV20-1
D gene: TRBD2
clone size: .
CDR3 protein: CSARLAVGYEQYF
CDR3 DNA: TGCAGTGCAAGACTAGCGGTCGGTTACGAGCAGTACTTC

J gene: TRBJ1-1
V gene: TRBV6-4
D gene: .
clone size: medium-sized
CDR3 protein: CASRGPQGNTEAFF
CDR3 DNA: TGTGCCAGCAGGGGACCACAGGGGAACACTGAAGCTTTCTTT

J gene: TRBJ1-4
V gene: TRBV6-6
D gene: .
clone size: .
CDR3 protein: CASSRKGVGDEKLFF
CDR3 DNA: TGTGCCAGCAGTCGCAAGGGGGTAGGGGATGAAAAACTGTTTTTT

J gene: TRBJ2-5
V gene: TRBV20-1
D gene: TRBD2
clone size: few
CDR3 protein: CSASLAGRQETQYF
CDR3 DNA: TGCAGCGCCAGTCTAGCGGGGAGGCAAGAGACCCAGTACTTC

J gene: TRBJ1-2
V gene: TRBV5-1
D gene: .
clone size: many
CDR3 protein: CASSLTWRDLKAYTF
CDR3 DNA: TGCGCCAGCAGCCTAACCTGGCGGGACCTAAAGGCGTACACCTTC

J gene: TRBJ1-2
V gene: TRBV11-2
D gene: .
clone size: many
CDR3 protein: CASSLGQAYGYTF
CDR3 DNA: TGTGCCAGCAGCTTAGGACAGGCCTATGGCTACACCTTC

J gene: TRBJ2-6
V gene: TRBV5-6
D gene: TRBD1
clone size: few
CDR3 protein: CASSLTGGASGANVLTF
CDR3 DNA: TGTGCCAGCAGCTTGACAGGGGGCGCGAGTGGGGCCAACGTCCTGACTTTC

J gene: TRBJ1-4
V gene: TRBV18
D gene: .
clone size: .
CDR3 protein: CASSVQQGSEKLFF
CDR3 DNA: TGTGCCAGCTCGGTTCAGCAGGGAAGCGAAAAACTGTTTTTT

J gene: TRBJ2-3
V gene: TRBV20-1
D gene: TRBD2
clone size: .
CDR3 protein: CSASPTSGGADTQYF
CDR3 DNA: TGCAGTGCTAGCCCAACTAGCGGGGGAGCAGATACGCAGTATTTT

J gene: TRBJ1-2
V gene: TRBV18
D gene: .
clone size: many
CDR3 protein: CASSDRIYGYTF
CDR3 DNA: TGTGCCAGCTCAGACAGGATCTATGGCTACACCTTC

J gene: TRBJ2-1
V gene: TRBV7-7
D gene: TRBD2
clone size: .
CDR3 protein: CASSATSGGTQFF
CDR3 DNA: TGTGCTAGCAGCGCGACTAGCGGGGGGACGCAGTTCTTC